This T cell receptor (beta chain) was sequenced for a study of blood T cell repertoires in COVID-19. Study in general: The United States, Italy and Spain supplied acute and convalescent COVID-19 samples.

Germline assignment: CDR1 ENHRY and CDR2 SYGVKD. The CDR3 has 12 amino acids. V dropped 6 bases and J dropped 8 bases, with 11 bases sitting between them. Original data processing: Estimated nucleated cell counts came from reference gene primer amplification. Here immunoSEQ multiplex PCR was the method, and the copy in TCRdb shows in-frame clones only, minus some. V and J calls plus clone size are reproduced from that table; the DNA served to infer D and trimming. The sample has fewer than 35,000 clones, 88% seen once. This receptor was identified in a woman older than 75 with active or convalescent COVID-19. The chain is built from TRBV10-3 and TRBJ2-1; TRBD1 is a possible D gene (5 bases). The sample consisted of peripheral blood. CDR3 sequence reads: CAIRNQGYEQFF. DNA for the CDR3: TGTGCCATCAGAAATCAGGGCTATGAGCAGTTCTTC.